The clone carrying this T cell receptor (beta chain) was seen repeatedly, ten times or more. Its matching antigen is unknown. This sample was included in a study of T-cell reconstitution after alpha-beta-depleted transplantation in children. Germline CDR1 LGHNA, CDR2 YNFKEQ. Deletions cut 4 bases from V and 0 bases from J, with 13 bases between. The CDR3 runs 16 residues. General study results and limits: Several patients had high TCRbeta diversity at day 60; it came from surviving recipient T cells and thymic progenitors. After transplant, at about two months, alpha-beta T cells were reportedly derived from several hundred expanded graft clones.

It was with unique molecular identifiers that the TCRbeta library was prepared. TCRdb reanalysed the PCR reads using MiXCR and keeps one entry per CDR3 protein. The data hold 150,000 to 250,000 distinct CDR3 sequences, with 6.3% observed a single time. This TCR came from a girl less than two years old with combined immunodeficiency, due to receive a stem cell transplant. The V call is TRBV4-2, the J call TRBJ2-1, with no clear D. The sequencing used PBMCs, collected before TCRalphabeta/CD19-depleted stem cell transplant. This CDR3 is CASSLLFRSSYNEQFF. CDR3 coding DNA: TGTGCCAGCAGCCTCCTCTTTCGGAGCTCCTACAATGAGCAGTTCTTC.